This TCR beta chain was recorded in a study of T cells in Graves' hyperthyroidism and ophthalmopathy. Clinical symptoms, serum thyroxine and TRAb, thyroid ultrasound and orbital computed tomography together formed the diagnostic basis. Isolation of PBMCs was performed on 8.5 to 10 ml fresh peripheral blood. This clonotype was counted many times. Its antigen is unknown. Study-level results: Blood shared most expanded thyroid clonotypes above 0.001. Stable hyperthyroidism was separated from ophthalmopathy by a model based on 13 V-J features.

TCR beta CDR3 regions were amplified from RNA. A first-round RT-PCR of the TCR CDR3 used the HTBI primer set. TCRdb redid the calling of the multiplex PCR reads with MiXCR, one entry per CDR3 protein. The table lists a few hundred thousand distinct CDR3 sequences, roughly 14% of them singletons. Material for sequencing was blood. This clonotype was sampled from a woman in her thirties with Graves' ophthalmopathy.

CDR3 in DNA: TGTGCCAGCAGCCAAGATTTTAAGGGGAGACGGGGGCTCTGGGAGCAGTACTTC. Translating gives CASSQDFKGRRGLWEQYF. The V call is TRBV3-1, the J call TRBJ2-7; possibly TRBD1 or TRBD2 for D (6 bases each). The CDR3 sequence is 18 residues long. V was pared by 0 bases and J by 7 bases, with 25 bases between. Germline V gene sequence: CDR1 LGHDT, CDR2 YNNKEL (reference sequence).